This T cell receptor beta chain was captured by sequencing in a study of CD8+ T cells in alopecia areata. The table lists this clone with a few counts. Treatment meaning: oral pan-JAK inhibitor, 5-10 mg twice daily. V dropped 4 bases and J dropped 7; count of bases not matched to a gene: 11. CDR1 and CDR2 (germline): SGHDT, YYEEEE. The CDR3 runs to 15 residues. Following RNA extraction, reverse transcription yielded cDNA that acted as the sequencing template. Sequenced by immunoSEQ multiplex PCR; TCRdb stores in-frame clones only, minus some. The repertoire consists of some 240,000 clones, with about 58% occurring once and the leading ten covering 1.5% to 2%.

The clonotype comes from a human donor with alopecia areata. This chain links TRBV5-6 with TRBJ2-1; TRBD1 agrees at 7 bases. Sequencing used CD4+ T cells sorted from blood, obtained at week 4, from a patient treated with tofacitinib. This CDR3 reads CASSVLQGSPNEQFF. In DNA form, the CDR3 reads TGTGCCAGCAGCGTATTACAGGGGTCACCAAATGAGCAGTTCTTC.